A single sample gave rise to the 14 T cell receptor beta chains below, sequenced in a study of cytomegalovirus exposure and HLA in healthy donors. This PCR relied on a set of 60 Vbeta primers and 13 Jbeta primers. The protocol was immunoSEQ multiplex PCR, while the TCRdb copy is restricted to in-frame clones and leaves out a portion. The data contain more than 95,000 clones, 69% of them singletons. Input material: PBMCs. The receptor source for this set is a young man in good health and CMV-seronegative.

This chain connects TRBV7-2 to TRBJ2-7; D might be TRBD1 (6 bases). The CDR3 runs to 12 residues. Trimming shortened V by 5 bases and J by 6 bases, and 11 bases separated the two germline ends. Germline CDR1 and CDR2: SGHTA and FQGNSA. The CDR3 reads CASSVDSREQYF. In DNA, the CDR3 is TGTGCCAGCAGCGTGGACAGTCGCGAGCAGTACTTC. Supplemented by reference TRBV7-2 and TRBJ2-7, the full variable domain reads GAGVSQSPSNKVTEKGKDVELRCDPISGHTALYWYRQSLGQGLEFLIYFQGNSAPDKSGLPSDRFSAERTGGSVSTLTIQRTQQEDSAVYLCASSVDSREQYFGPGTRLTVT.

This chain connects TRBV15 to TRBJ2-2; D is perhaps TRBD1 (5 bases). CDR1 is LNHNV and CDR2 is YYDKDF in the germline V gene (reference sequence). The CDR3 spans 13 residues. V was shortened by 3 bases and J by 7 bases, with 9 bases between the two germline ends. CDR3 loop: CATSRRTGGELFF. In nucleotides, the CDR3 is TGTGCCACCAGCAGGCGCACAGGCGGGGAGCTGTTTTTT.

This clone was detected once. The genes are TRBV7-9 and TRBJ2-3; the match to TRBD2 covers 9 bases. Germline V gene data show CDR1 as SEHNR and CDR2 as FQNEAQ (reference sequence). With 1 base clipped from V and 3 bases from J, the junction kept 8 bases outside the gene matches. The CDR3 totals 17 residues. The DNA for the CDR3 is TGTGCCAGCAGCTTAGAGCGGGCGGGAGGGCCGACAGATACGCAGTATTTT. Amino acid sequence: CASSLERAGGPTDTQYF.

The chain uses TRBV28 and TRBJ2-1, with 8 nucleotides matching TRBD2. Unmatched junction bases numbered 20, after V lost 5 bases and J lost 14 bases. The CDR3 length is 16 residues. CDR1 MDHEN and CDR2 SYDVKM come from the germline V gene. CDR3 DNA: TGTGCCAGCAGTAGTAGCGGACAAACGAAGAGCGGGAGAAAGTTCTTC. Its protein is CASSSSGQTKSGRKFF.

V and J are TRBV7-8 and TRBJ1-1; weak D call: TRBD1 (5 bases). Deletions cut 1 base from V and 0 bases from J, with 9 bases between. The CDR3 has 15 amino acids. From germline, CDR1 is SGHVS and CDR2 FQNEAQ. The CDR3, as DNA: TGTGCCAGCAGCTTAGGGCAGGGTCTGAACACTGAAGCTTTCTTT. Translating gives CASSLGQGLNTEAFF. Looking up the rest from reference TRBV7-8 and TRBJ1-1 gives the full variable domain: GAGVSQSPRYKVAKRGQDVALRCDPISGHVSLFWYQQALGQGPEFLTYFQNEAQLDKSGLPSDRFFAERPEGSVSTLKIQRTQQEDSAVYLCASSLGQGLNTEAFFGQGTRLTVV.

V usage is TRBV19 and J usage is TRBJ1-1; TRBD1 might be the D (5 bases). The V end lost 1 base, the J end lost 1 base, and 19 bases lay between the germline ends. The CDR3 length is 18 residues. The V gene's germline CDR1 is LNHDA and CDR2 SQIVND (reference sequence). The CDR3 is CASSIVVYGPGRNTEAFF. The CDR3 DNA reads as TGTGCCAGTAGTATAGTAGTGTACGGACCAGGGCGGAACACTGAAGCTTTCTTT.

CDR3 DNA: TGTGCTAGTGGTACGCCGGGACAGGGGCCCTACAATGAGCAGTTCTTC. This translates into CASGTPGQGPYNEQFF. The chain carries TRBV12-5 and TRBJ2-1, with 10 bases fitting TRBD1. Germline V gene data show CDR1 as LGHNT and CDR2 as FRNRAP. Losses at the gene ends were 5 bases for V and 2 bases for J; bases not matched to a gene: 6. The CDR3 spans 16 residues.

The J gene is TRBJ1-1, the V gene TRBV9; D is perhaps TRBD1 (6 bases). The germline gives CDR1 SGDLS, CDR2 YYNGEE. The CDR3 sequence is 12 residues long. Between the trimmed V and J ends, which lost 4 bases and 10 bases, there was a span of 14 bases. The DNA of the CDR3 is TGTGCCAGCAGCACAGAGTGGGGGCGAGCTTTCTTT. Its translation: CASSTEWGRAFF.

The chain is built from TRBV5-6 and TRBJ1-3, with 7 bases aligning to TRBD1. This CDR3 region has 15 residues. Germline CDR1 and CDR2: SGHDT and YYEEEE. V shed 2 bases and J 3 bases; nucleotides not matched to a gene: 5. The CDR3 loop is CASSFGQDFGNTIYF. The CDR3 nucleotides are TGTGCCAGCAGCTTTGGACAGGATTTTGGAAACACCATATATTTT.

This rearrangement joins TRBV11-2 to TRBJ2-7; 8 bases line up with TRBD1. J gave up 5 bases and V 2 bases, and 8 bases lay outside the gene matches. The germline gives CDR1 SGHAT, CDR2 FQNNGV. CDR3 length: 15 amino acids. The CDR3 DNA sequence: TGTGCCAGCAGCTTATTGGACAGGGAGAGCCACGAGCAGTACTTC. Amino acid sequence: CASSLLDRESHEQYF.

The gene calls are TRBV2 and TRBJ2-1; D is uncertain. The V gene's germline CDR1 is SNHLY and CDR2 FYNNEI. The CDR3 has 13 amino acids. Trimming stripped 1 base from V and 6 bases from J, with 7 bases between. CDR3 loop: CASSEGSSNEQFF. In DNA, the CDR3 is TGTGCCAGCAGTGAAGGAAGCTCCAATGAGCAGTTCTTC.

This sequence joins TRBV4-3 and TRBJ2-1, with 10 bases identical to TRBD2. There are 15 residues in the CDR3. Germline CDR1 reads LGHNA; CDR2 reads YSLEER. With 4 bases clipped from V and 9 bases from J, the junction kept 9 bases outside the gene matches. The CDR3 sequence is CASSRASGSRSEQFF. CDR3 DNA: TGCGCCAGCAGCCGGGCTAGCGGGAGCCGCAGTGAGCAGTTCTTC.

The chain recombines TRBV4-1 with TRBJ2-2, with 12 bases matching TRBD2. The CDR3 contains 18 residues. Germline loops: CDR1 MGHRA, CDR2 YSYEKL. The trim removed 1 base at V and 7 bases at J, leaving 10 bases unmatched. The CDR3 sequence: CASSQAVRLAGVVGELFF. The CDR3 region has the DNA TGCGCCAGCAGCCAAGCCGTTCGACTAGCGGGAGTTGTCGGGGAGCTGTTTTTT.

The chain is built from TRBV5-5 and TRBJ2-7; a possible D gene is TRBD1 (6 bases). The CDR3 runs to 11 residues. Trimming stripped 2 bases from V and 8 bases from J, with 8 bases between. Germline CDR1 and CDR2: SGHKS and YYEKEE (reference sequence). The CDR3 DNA sequence: TGTGCCAGCAGCTTACAGGGAAAGCAGTACTTC. The encoded protein is CASSLQGKQYF.